Listed below are T cell receptor beta chains from one sample, sequenced in a study of T cells after somatic rescue of genetic block. TCRdb keeps only in-frame clones here, not all; method: immunoSEQ multiplex PCR. Of some 68,000 clones listed, roughly 88% were seen once; the top ten hold less than 3.5%. What was sequenced was peripheral blood mononuclear cells (PBMCs). The receptors come from a man aged 30-40 years. CDR3s include the opening cysteine and the closing phenylalanine or tryptophan. The D gene is left open where the match is weak.

V gene: TRBV4-1
D gene: .
CDR3 protein: CASSQPIGPRHNQPQHF

V gene: TRBV5-5
D gene: TRBD1
CDR3 protein: CASSAPGQVFTYEQYF

V gene: TRBV4-3
D gene: TRBD2
CDR3 protein: CASSQDDAAGGPLGNEQFF

V gene: TRBV6-5
D gene: .
CDR3 protein: CASSRGQSSGNTIYF

V gene: TRBV2
D gene: .
CDR3 protein: CASSEALGTGTGELFF

V gene: TRBV6-1
D gene: .
CDR3 protein: CASSPGRSSGNTIYF

V gene: TRBV19
D gene: .
CDR3 protein: CASSIGGTNQPQHF

V gene: TRBV6-5
D gene: TRBD1
CDR3 protein: CASSRDRVMGYTF

V gene: TRBV18
D gene: .
CDR3 protein: CASSTTTDSYEQYF

V gene: TRBV5-1
D gene: TRBD2
CDR3 protein: CASSSRGLPYEQYF

V gene: TRBV4-1
D gene: TRBD2
CDR3 protein: CASSQESPSGHYEQYF

V gene: TRBV4-3
D gene: .
CDR3 protein: CASSTKAKGISGYTF

V gene: TRBV4-1
D gene: .
CDR3 protein: CASSQGGYSSYEQYF

V gene: TRBV5-1
D gene: .
CDR3 protein: CASSLYSNQPQHF

V gene: TRBV6-1
D gene: TRBD2
CDR3 protein: CASSEMRASGYEQYF

V gene: TRBV11-2
D gene: .
CDR3 protein: CASSLPKGLNTEAFF

V gene: TRBV7-9
D gene: TRBD2
CDR3 protein: CASGSGGSVTQYF

V gene: TRBV11-2
D gene: .
CDR3 protein: CASSTPRGAVHEQYF

V gene: TRBV30
D gene: .
CDR3 protein: CAWSGGAFYEQYF

V gene: TRBV6-5
D gene: .
CDR3 protein: CASSPLGYGYTF

V gene: TRBV5-5
D gene: .
CDR3 protein: CASSLMGAETQYF

V gene: TRBV5-4
D gene: TRBD1
CDR3 protein: CASSKTGGRVGELFF

V gene: TRBV6-5
D gene: .
CDR3 protein: CASSIQGNTEAFF

V gene: TRBV4-1
D gene: .
CDR3 protein: CASSHPWGPDRYEQFF

V gene: TRBV4-3
D gene: .
CDR3 protein: CASSQDQRQPQHF

V gene: TRBV19
D gene: .
CDR3 protein: CASSKTQPYNEQFF

V gene: TRBV15
D gene: .
CDR3 protein: CATSDRSNYGYTF

V gene: TRBV30
D gene: .
CDR3 protein: CAWSAGRSTDTQYF

V gene: TRBV2
D gene: .
CDR3 protein: CASREDSPGEQYF

V gene: TRBV15
D gene: .
CDR3 protein: CATSRVQGFTGELFF

V gene: TRBV5-1
D gene: .
CDR3 protein: CASSVEGTGELFF

V gene: TRBV19
D gene: .
CDR3 protein: CASSTTAWNTEAFF

V gene: TRBV5-6
D gene: .
CDR3 protein: CASSLAVSWGPMNTEAFF

V gene: TRBV7-8
D gene: .
CDR3 protein: CASSLVGDTGELFF

V gene: TRBV19
D gene: .
CDR3 protein: CASSMRVYGYTF

V gene: TRBV5-3
D gene: TRBD2
CDR3 protein: CARSQSGTSGGIDTQYF

V gene: TRBV6-1
D gene: .
CDR3 protein: CASSEGEIWGTGELFF

V gene: TRBV25-1
D gene: TRBD2
CDR3 protein: CASSDLLLAGDNEQFF

V gene: TRBV9
D gene: .
CDR3 protein: CASSVMGTGELFF

V gene: TRBV7-3
D gene: .
CDR3 protein: CASSDSNTGELFF

V gene: TRBV5-1
D gene: .
CDR3 protein: CASSLTGGTNTEAFF

V gene: TRBV2
D gene: .
CDR3 protein: CASSVESPNTGELFF

V gene: TRBV6-1
D gene: .
CDR3 protein: CASSVGGGGETQYF